These 25 T cell receptor beta chains originate from one sample sequenced in a study of cytomegalovirus exposure and HLA in healthy donors. PCR primers comprised 60 Vbeta and 13 Jbeta primers. Sequencing was performed with immunoSEQ multiplex PCR; in TCRdb, only in-frame clones are kept and a portion is missing. The sample has 110,000 to 150,000 clones; roughly 70% are singletons. The sample comprised PBMCs. Receptors were obtained from a woman aged 40 to 49 in good health and CMV-seronegative.

The chain carries TRBV9 and TRBJ2-3; D gene unclear. V lost 3 bases to trimming and J lost 1 base, with 12 bases between them. The V gene's germline CDR1 is SGDLS and CDR2 YYNGEE. CDR3 length equals 15 residues. The CDR3 is CASSANSMGTDTQYF. The CDR3 bases are TGTGCCAGCAGCGCGAACTCGATGGGCACAGATACGCAGTATTTT.

V is TRBV5-5 and J is TRBJ1-2; TRBD1 aligns across 7 bases. The V and J ends lost 0 bases and 5 bases, in that order; junction bases with no gene match: 10. The CDR3 has 16 amino acids. Per the germline V gene, CDR1 is SGHKS and CDR2 is YYEKEE (reference sequence). The CDR3 bases are TGTGCCAGCAGCTTGGAAGGAGGGGGCGCGCGGTATGGCTACACCTTC. Amino acid sequence: CASSLEGGGARYGYTF. Full variable domain (outside the CDR3, taken from reference TRBV5-5 and TRBJ1-2): DAGVTQSPTHLIKTRGQQVTLRCSPISGHKSVSWYQQVLGQGPQFIFQYYEKEERGRGNFPDRFSARQFPNYSSELNVNALLLGDSALYLCASSLEGGGARYGYTFGSGTRLTVV.

J is TRBJ2-7 and V is TRBV15, with a tentative D call TRBD2 (6 bases). V shed 0 bases and J shed 3 bases, with 18 bases lying between them. The CDR3 consists of 17 residues. Per germline, CDR1 LNHNV and CDR2 YYDKDF (reference sequence). The CDR3 coding sequence is TGTGCCACCAGCAGAGATATTCGGGGTGGAGGGTTCTACGAGCAGTACTTC. It encodes CATSRDIRGGGFYEQYF.

The chain links TRBV6-6 to TRBJ1-4, with 8 nucleotides matching TRBD1. V shed 8 bases and J 11 bases; nucleotides not matched to a gene: 10. This CDR3 spans 13 amino acids. Germline CDR1 reads MNHNY; CDR2 reads SVGAGI (reference sequence). CDR3: CASWDRFYSKLFF. The DNA of the CDR3 is TGTGCCAGCTGGGACAGGTTTTATTCGAAACTGTTTTTT.

The CDR3 DNA reads TGTGCCAGCAGCTTAACGGACAGGGGCACCGGGGAGCTGTTTTTT. Its protein is CASSLTDRGTGELFF. The V and J genes are TRBV7-7 and TRBJ2-2; TRBD1 matches 9 bases. The CDR3 loop spans 15 amino acids. CDR1 SSHAT and CDR2 FNYEAQ come from the germline V gene (reference sequence). The junction had 2 bases not matched to a gene; V was cut back by 2 bases and J by 4 bases. Together with reference TRBV7-7 and TRBJ2-2, the CDR3 gives the full variable domain: GAGVSQSPRYKVTKRGQDVTLRCDPISSHATLYWYQQALGQGPEFLTYFNYEAQPDKSGLPSDRFSAERPEGSISTLTIQRTEQRDSAMYRCASSLTDRGTGELFFGEGSRLTVL.

The chain couples TRBV19 to TRBJ1-2, with 9 nucleotides matching TRBD1. This CDR3 contains 16 residues. V lost 0 bases, J lost 5 bases, and 7 bases stayed unmatched. Per germline, CDR1 LNHDA and CDR2 SQIVND (reference sequence). The CDR3 sequence: CASSIDRGTGTYGYTF. CDR3 in DNA: TGTGCCAGTAGTATAGATCGAGGGACAGGGACTTATGGCTACACCTTC.

In regard to this clone: Other DNA sequences in this specimen translate into the identical CDR3. The J gene is TRBJ2-1, the V gene TRBV27, with D possibly TRBD1 on 5 matching bases. Germline CDR1 MNHEY, CDR2 SMNVEV (reference sequence). Trimming pared 6 bases from V and 2 bases from J, leaving 11 bases between. This CDR3 is built from 14 residues. CDR3 coding DNA: TGTGCCAGCAGGGGGCAGGGCGCCTACAATGAGCAGTTCTTC. This encodes CASRGQGAYNEQFF.

The J gene is TRBJ1-1, the V gene TRBV7-9, with no clear D. This CDR3 is 14 amino acids long. CDR1 and CDR2 from the germline V gene are SEHNR and FQNEAQ (reference sequence). V shed 7 bases and J shed 11 bases, with 23 bases lying between them. The DNA of the CDR3 is TGTGCCAGCATGAGGGCAGGCGAAGGGATATTGGCTTTCTTT. This codes for CASMRAGEGILAFF. The whole variable domain, filled in from reference TRBV7-9 and TRBJ1-1, reads DTGVSQNPRHKITKRGQNVTFRCDPISEHNRLYWYRQTLGQGPEFLTYFQNEAQLEKSRLLSDRFSAERPKGSFSTLEIQRTEQGDSAMYLCASMRAGEGILAFFGQGTRLTVV.

The chain combines TRBV25-1 with TRBJ2-5, with a weak D call TRBD1 (6 bases). The CDR3 has 14 residues. The germline gives CDR1 MGHDK, CDR2 SYGVNS. V dropped 6 bases and J dropped 5 bases, with 16 bases sitting between them. This CDR3 is CASSTRQALETQYF. In DNA, the CDR3 is TGTGCCAGCAGCACAAGACAGGCATTGGAGACCCAGTACTTC.

The table lists this clone with a count of one. This chain connects TRBV5-1 to TRBJ2-3; perhaps TRBD1 as D (6 bases). The V end was cut by 3 bases, the J end by 2 bases, with 19 bases between. The CDR3 contains 17 residues. Germline loops: CDR1 SGHRS, CDR2 YFSETQ. This CDR3 reads CASSSRLQGLVTDTQYF. As DNA, the CDR3 is TGCGCCAGCAGCTCCCGGCTTCAGGGGCTGGTCACAGATACGCAGTATTTT.

The chain is built from TRBV5-6 and TRBJ1-1; 10 nucleotides agree with TRBD1. J gave up 0 bases and V 3 bases, and 5 bases lay outside the gene matches. The CDR3 loop spans 16 amino acids. CDR1 SGHDT and CDR2 YYEEEE come from the germline V gene. The CDR3 reads CASSSLTGGLNTEAFF. The CDR3, as DNA: TGTGCCAGCAGCTCTTTGACAGGGGGCCTGAACACTGAAGCTTTCTTT.

The J gene is TRBJ1-2, the V gene TRBV19; D gene ambiguous. Germline assignment: CDR1 LNHDA and CDR2 SQIVND (reference sequence). V was clipped by 3 bases and J by 8 bases, with 13 bases between them. The CDR3 loop spans 13 amino acids. This CDR3 reads CASSMKERRGYTF. The CDR3 DNA reads as TGTGCCAGTAGTATGAAAGAGAGGAGAGGCTACACCTTC.

The rearrangement links TRBV6-1 to TRBJ1-4; weak D call: TRBD1 (5 bases). The germline V gene encodes CDR1 MNHNS and CDR2 SASEGT. The CDR3 loop spans 15 amino acids. V was cut by 8 bases and J by 6 bases, with 19 bases left in between. The CDR3: CASFSIGRADEKLFF. The DNA for the CDR3 is TGTGCCAGCTTCTCCATCGGCAGGGCGGATGAAAAACTGTTTTTT.

This clone was seen only once. This chain connects TRBV9 to TRBJ1-1; D not resolved. Germline CDR1 is SGDLS and CDR2 is YYNGEE. The CDR3 spans 14 residues. V lost 1 base to trimming and J lost 2 bases, with 9 bases between them. The CDR3 loop is CASSVFLVNTEAFF. CDR3 sequence (DNA): TGTGCCAGCAGCGTATTCCTTGTCAACACTGAAGCTTTCTTT.

This clone appeared a single time. This sequence joins TRBV30 and TRBJ1-3; 8 bases agree with TRBD1. The CDR3 covers 15 residues. Germline loops: CDR1 GTSNPN, CDR2 SVGIG (reference sequence). With 5 bases clipped from V and 1 base from J, the junction kept 7 bases outside the gene matches. In nucleotides, the CDR3 is TGTGCCTGGCAGTGGCAGGGGGCATCTGGAAACACCATATATTTT. This codes for CAWQWQGASGNTIYF.

This clone was picked up one time. The chain links TRBV7-6 to TRBJ2-1; the D is unclear. Trimming took 2 bases from V and 7 from J, leaving 12 bases between them. Germline lookup yields CDR1 SGHVS and CDR2 FNYEAQ. This CDR3 has 14 residues. CDR3 sequence (DNA): TGTGCCAGCAGCTTATCTGGCTGGCGGAATGAGCAGTTCTTC. Its protein product is CASSLSGWRNEQFF.

This clone is a singleton in its sample. The V gene is TRBV5-1, the J gene TRBJ2-1, with 12 bases fitting TRBD1. The germline V gene encodes CDR1 SGHRS and CDR2 YFSETQ. V was clipped by 5 bases and J by 2 bases; unmatched bases: 2. This CDR3 comprises 15 residues. CDR3 coding DNA: TGCGCCAGCAGGGGGACAGGGGGCCCCTACAATGAGCAGTTCTTC. Amino acid sequence: CASRGTGGPYNEQFF.

Only a few counts were recorded for this clone. J is TRBJ1-4 and V is TRBV12-5, with 8 bases matching TRBD1. This CDR3 is 17 amino acids long. V dropped 6 bases and J dropped 7; count of bases not matched to a gene: 16. The V gene's germline CDR1 is LGHNT and CDR2 FRNRAP. The CDR3 loop is CASGTFHTTGAGEKLFF. The CDR3 nucleotides read TGTGCTAGTGGCACATTTCATACGACAGGGGCAGGTGAAAAACTGTTTTTT.

By share, this clone counts as medium-sized. In nucleotides, the CDR3 is TGTGCCAGCAGTTACGGCGGGCGTGACACCGGGGAGCTGTTTTTT. Protein: CASSYGGRDTGELFF. The rearrangement uses TRBV28 and TRBJ2-2, with D possibly matching TRBD2 (5 bases). The CDR3 totals 15 residues. Deletions cut 4 bases from V and 3 bases from J, with 12 bases between. Germline loops: CDR1 MDHEN, CDR2 SYDVKM.

The rearrangement uses TRBV30 and TRBJ1-1; the match to TRBD1 covers 7 bases. J was trimmed by 0 bases and V by 3 bases; bases with no gene match: 4. The CDR3 covers 14 residues. Germline V lookup: CDR1 GTSNPN, CDR2 SVGIG (reference sequence). The CDR3 is CAWSPGTVNTEAFF. CDR3 DNA: TGTGCCTGGAGCCCCGGGACAGTGAACACTGAAGCTTTCTTT.

This clone was counted between two and nine times. This rearrangement joins TRBV18 to TRBJ1-1, with a weak D call TRBD1 (6 bases). Looked up from germline, CDR1 is KGHSH and CDR2 is LQKENI. Deletions cut 3 bases from V and 0 bases from J, with 17 bases between. CDR3 length equals 17 residues. The CDR3 nucleotides are TGTGCCAGCTCACCCACTCAGCAGGGGTTCATGAACACTGAAGCTTTCTTT. Protein: CASSPTQQGFMNTEAFF.

The chain uses TRBV7-8 and TRBJ2-7; tentative D call: TRBD2 (6 bases). The CDR3 has 17 residues. V lost 4 bases and J lost 0, with 19 bases in between. In germline, CDR1 is SGHVS, CDR2 FQNEAQ. This CDR3 reads CASSSYGSGGTSYEQYF. The CDR3 DNA is TGTGCCAGCAGCTCCTATGGGTCAGGCGGGACCTCCTACGAGCAGTACTTC. The full variable domain, its missing parts supplied by reference TRBV7-8 and TRBJ2-7, is GAGVSQSPRYKVAKRGQDVALRCDPISGHVSLFWYQQALGQGPEFLTYFQNEAQLDKSGLPSDRFFAERPEGSVSTLKIQRTQQEDSAVYLCASSSYGSGGTSYEQYFGPGTRLTVT.

The gene calls are TRBV27 and TRBJ2-5, with 7 bases aligning to TRBD1. V shed 7 bases and J 4 bases; nucleotides not matched to a gene: 6. Germline V gene sequence: CDR1 MNHEY, CDR2 SMNVEV (reference sequence). This CDR3 region has 13 residues. The DNA for the CDR3 is TGTGCCAGCAACGACAGGGAGTTAGAGACCCAGTACTTC. This gives the protein CASNDRELETQYF.

This clone appeared a single time. V is TRBV27 and J is TRBJ1-2; 8 bases fit TRBD1. Germline CDR1 and CDR2: MNHEY and SMNVEV (reference sequence). The V and J ends lost 0 bases and 4 bases, in that order; junction bases with no gene match: 10. CDR3 length equals 17 residues. Here the CDR3 DNA reads TGTGCCAGCAGTTTATCGTCACAGGGGGGGTTAACCTATGGCTACACCTTC. Protein product: CASSLSSQGGLTYGYTF.

The chain is built from TRBV25-1 and TRBJ2-1, with 7 bases matching TRBD1. In germline, CDR1 is MGHDK, CDR2 SYGVNS. Trimming took 3 bases from V and 10 from J; bases not matched to a gene: 12. CDR3 length equals 15 residues. The CDR3 nucleotides read TGTGCCAGCAGTGATCTCCGGGACAGAGGGTTAGAGCAGTTCTTC. This codes for CASSDLRDRGLEQFF.